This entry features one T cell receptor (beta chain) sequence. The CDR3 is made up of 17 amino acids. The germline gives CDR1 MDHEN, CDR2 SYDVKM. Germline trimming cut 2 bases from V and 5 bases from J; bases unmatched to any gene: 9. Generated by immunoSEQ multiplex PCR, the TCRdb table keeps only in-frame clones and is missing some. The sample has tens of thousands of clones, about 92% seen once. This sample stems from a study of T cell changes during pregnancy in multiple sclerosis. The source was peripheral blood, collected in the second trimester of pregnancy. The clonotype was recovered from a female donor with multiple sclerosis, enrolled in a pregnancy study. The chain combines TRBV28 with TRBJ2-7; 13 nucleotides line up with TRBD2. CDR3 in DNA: TGTGCCAGCAGTTTAACTAGCGGGGGGGCAGGCTACGACGAGCAGTACTTC. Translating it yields CASSLTSGGAGYDEQYF.